The clone carrying this T cell receptor beta chain was seen more than once but under ten times. What it recognizes is unknown. Germline assignment: CDR1 GTSNPN and CDR2 SVGIG (reference sequence). CDR3 length equals 13 residues. Trimming pared 3 bases from V and 6 bases from J, leaving 14 bases between. This entry comes from a study of beta chain features in type 1 diabetes. The study's findings and limits: In every one of the four CD4+ subsets, TCRB CDR3s were moderately but significantly shorter in Type 1 diabetes patients.

Since all of the isolated RNA was reverse transcribed, expressed TCRB transcripts were what got sequenced. Measured with immunoSEQ multiplex PCR; TCRdb has only the in-frame clones, and not every one. The sample contains about 120,000 clones, about a sixth of which appear only once. The sample consisted of central memory CD4+ T cells from blood. The receptor's source is a man aged 25 to 45 with type 1 diabetes. The V call is TRBV30, the J call TRBJ1-2, with D perhaps TRBD1 (5 bases). The CDR3 nucleotides read TGTGCCTGGAGCCTCGGGGCGGCCAATGGCTACACCTTC. The encoded protein is CAWSLGAANGYTF.